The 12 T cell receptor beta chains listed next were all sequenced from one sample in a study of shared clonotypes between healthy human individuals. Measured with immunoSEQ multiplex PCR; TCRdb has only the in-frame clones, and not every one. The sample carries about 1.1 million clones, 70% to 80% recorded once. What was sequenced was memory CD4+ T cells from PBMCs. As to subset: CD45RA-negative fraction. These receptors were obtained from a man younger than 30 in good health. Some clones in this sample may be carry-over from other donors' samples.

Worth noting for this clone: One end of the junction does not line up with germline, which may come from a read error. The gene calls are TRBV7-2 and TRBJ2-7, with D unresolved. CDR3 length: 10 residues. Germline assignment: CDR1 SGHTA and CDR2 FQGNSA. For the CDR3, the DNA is TGTGCCAGCAGCTTAGTAACGAAGCACTTC. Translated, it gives CASSLVTKHF.

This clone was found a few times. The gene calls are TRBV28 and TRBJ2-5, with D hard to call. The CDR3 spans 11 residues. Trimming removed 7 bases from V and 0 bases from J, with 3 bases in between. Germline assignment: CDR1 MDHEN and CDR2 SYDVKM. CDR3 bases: TGTGCCAGCAACAACCAAGAGACCCAGTACTTC. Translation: CASNNQETQYF.

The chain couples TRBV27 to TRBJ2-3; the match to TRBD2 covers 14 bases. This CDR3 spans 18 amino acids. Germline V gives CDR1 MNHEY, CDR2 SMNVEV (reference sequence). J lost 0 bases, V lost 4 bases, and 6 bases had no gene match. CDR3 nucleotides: TGTGCCAGCAGTTCGGGACTAGCGGGAGCCTATAGCACAGATACGCAGTATTTT. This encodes CASSSGLAGAYSTDTQYF.

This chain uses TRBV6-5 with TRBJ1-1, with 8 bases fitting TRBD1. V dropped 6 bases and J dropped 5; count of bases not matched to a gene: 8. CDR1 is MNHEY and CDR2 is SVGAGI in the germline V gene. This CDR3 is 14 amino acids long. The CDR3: CASRFPGGRTEAFF. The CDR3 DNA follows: TGTGCCAGCAGGTTTCCAGGGGGCCGGACTGAAGCTTTCTTT.

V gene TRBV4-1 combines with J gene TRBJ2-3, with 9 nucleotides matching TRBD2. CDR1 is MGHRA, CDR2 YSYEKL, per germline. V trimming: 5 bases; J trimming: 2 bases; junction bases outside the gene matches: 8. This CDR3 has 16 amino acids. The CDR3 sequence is CASSDWTSDATDTQYF. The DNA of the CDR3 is TGCGCCAGCAGCGACTGGACTAGCGATGCCACAGATACGCAGTATTTT.

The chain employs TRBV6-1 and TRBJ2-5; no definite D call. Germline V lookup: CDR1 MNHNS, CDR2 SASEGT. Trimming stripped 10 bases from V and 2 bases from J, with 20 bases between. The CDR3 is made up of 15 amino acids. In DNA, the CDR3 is TGTGCCACCGTCCTTTTACCGGGCCAACAAGAGACCCAGTACTTC. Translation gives CATVLLPGQQETQYF.

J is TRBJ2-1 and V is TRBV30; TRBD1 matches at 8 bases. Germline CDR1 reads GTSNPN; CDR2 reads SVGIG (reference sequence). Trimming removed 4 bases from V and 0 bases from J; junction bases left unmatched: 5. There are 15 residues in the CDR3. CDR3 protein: CAWTGGSSSYNEQFF. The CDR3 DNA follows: TGTGCCTGGACAGGGGGCTCAAGCTCCTACAATGAGCAGTTCTTC.

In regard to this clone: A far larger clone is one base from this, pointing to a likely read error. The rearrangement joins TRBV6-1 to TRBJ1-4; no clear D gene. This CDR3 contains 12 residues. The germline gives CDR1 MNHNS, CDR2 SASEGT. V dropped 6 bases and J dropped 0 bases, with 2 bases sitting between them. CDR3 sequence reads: CASSPTNEKLFF. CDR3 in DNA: TGTGCCAGCAGCCCAACTAATGAAAAACTGTTTTTT.

CDR3 in DNA: TGCGCCAGCAGCTCACCGGCCGGGGGAGAGCAGTACTTC. As protein: CASSSPAGGEQYF. V and J are TRBV5-1 and TRBJ2-7, with TRBD2 as a possible D gene (6 bases). Germline values: CDR1 SGHRS, CDR2 YFSETQ. Trimming stripped 3 bases from V and 7 bases from J, with 14 bases between. The CDR3 is 13 amino acids.

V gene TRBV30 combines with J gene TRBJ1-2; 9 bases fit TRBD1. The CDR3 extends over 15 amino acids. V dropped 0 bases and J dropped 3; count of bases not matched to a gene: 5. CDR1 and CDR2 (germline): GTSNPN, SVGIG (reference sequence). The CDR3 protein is CAWSVPDRGDYGYTF. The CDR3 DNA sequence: TGTGCCTGGAGTGTACCCGACAGGGGGGACTATGGCTACACCTTC.

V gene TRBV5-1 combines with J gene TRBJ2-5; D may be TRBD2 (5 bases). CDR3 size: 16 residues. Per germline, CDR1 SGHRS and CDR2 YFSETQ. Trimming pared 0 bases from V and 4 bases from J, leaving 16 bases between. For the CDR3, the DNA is TGCGCCAGCAGCTTGGGGCGGGCCCTAGGGAGAGAGACCCAGTACTTC. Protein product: CASSLGRALGRETQYF.

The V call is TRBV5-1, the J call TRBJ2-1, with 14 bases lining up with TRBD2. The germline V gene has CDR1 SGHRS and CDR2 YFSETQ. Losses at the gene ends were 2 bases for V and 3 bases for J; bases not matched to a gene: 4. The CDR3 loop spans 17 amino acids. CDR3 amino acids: CASSLGLAGGIYNEQFF. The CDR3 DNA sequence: TGCGCCAGCAGCTTAGGACTAGCGGGAGGTATCTACAATGAGCAGTTCTTC.